This T cell receptor (beta chain) was captured by sequencing in a study of blood T cell repertoires in COVID-19 (dated by TCRdb to 2020 to 2022). A note on the overall study: Collaborator samples came from the United States, Italy and Spain and covered acute and convalescent phases of COVID-19. The sample metadata nearly always contained a de-identified subject ID, COVID-19 status, age in years and sex. Deeply sampled blood TCRbeta repertoires from subjects exposed to, actively infected with, or recovered from COVID-19 were included in the dataset. Where HLA class I and class II types were available, the types were taken from metadata supplied by the sample provider, not from assay-based typing. The samples were drawn from two sources: the first 160 participants of the ongoing ImmuneRACE study, and 950 to 1,500 subjects contributed by 6 global collaborators. The repertoires were released in a freely available public database meant as a resource for research on the immune response to SARS-CoV-2. The material from the prospective study consisted of cDNA or gDNA derived from T cells, B-cell-depleted T cells, or PBMCs. Paper-wide results and their limitations: Clinical and demographic metadata were provided uncurated, with the amount varying by source and participant.

Regarding this clone: Its antigen remains unidentified. No qualities accompany the bases; no much larger clone lies one base away.

Relative to germline, V is 0 bases shorter and J is 4 bases shorter, with 8 bases between their ends. The CDR3 contains 14 residues, cysteine and phenylalanine counted. Only the CDR3 DNA stays, 42 bases, in frame from base 1. Per the germline V gene, SGDLS is the CDR1 and YYNGEE is the CDR2. TCRbeta CDR3 regions were amplified from genomic DNA by means of the immunoSEQ Assay, a bias-controlled multiplex PCR. As for the authors' bioinformatics: Nucleated cell counts per sample were estimated from amplification of reference gene primers within the assay. To quantify the absolute abundance of each unique TCRbeta CDR3 rearrangement, sequence reads were collapsed and filtered. For each sample, productive Simpson clonality was calculated by taking the square root of Simpson's diversity index across productive rearrangements. TCRdb holds this immuneACCESS table with in-frame rearrangements only. Some clones are missing; in checked studies, unresolved V genes explain under half, and the rest has no known cause. D and trimming were read from the DNA, whereas the V and J calls and clone size are those reported in that table. This sample holds under 350,000 clones; approximately 88% were observed only once. The ten largest account for 2.2% of the sample.

Each collaborating institution followed its own protocols to collect whole blood in K2EDTA tubes. For TCRbeta analysis, collaborators shipped samples as frozen whole blood, isolated PBMCs, or DNA extracted from either of those sample types. The rearrangement combines TRBV9 with TRBJ2-1; no D gene call is confident. The specimen was peripheral blood. The source of this sequence is a man between 50 and 59 years old with acute or convalescent COVID-19. The nucleotides read TGTGCCAGCAGCGTAGAAACTAATTACAATGAGCAGTTCTTC. Translated, it reads CASSVETNYNEQFF. The CDR3 plus the reference TRBV9 and TRBJ2-1 genes for the other parts give the full variable domain: DSGVTQTPKHLITATGQRVTLRCSPRSGDLSVYWYQQSLDQGLQFLIQYYNGEERAKGNILERFSAQQFPDLHSELNLSSLELGDSALYFCASSVETNYNEQFFGPGTRLTVL.